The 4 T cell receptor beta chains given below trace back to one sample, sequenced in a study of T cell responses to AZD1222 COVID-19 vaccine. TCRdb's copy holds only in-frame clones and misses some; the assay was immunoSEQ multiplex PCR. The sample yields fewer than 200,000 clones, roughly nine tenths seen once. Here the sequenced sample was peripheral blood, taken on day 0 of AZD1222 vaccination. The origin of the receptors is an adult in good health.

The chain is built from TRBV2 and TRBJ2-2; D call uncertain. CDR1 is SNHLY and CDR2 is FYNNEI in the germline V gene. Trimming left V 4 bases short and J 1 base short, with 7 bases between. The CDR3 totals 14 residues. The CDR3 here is CASSARENTGELFF. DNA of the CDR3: TGTGCCAGCAGTGCTAGGGAGAACACCGGGGAGCTGTTTTTT.

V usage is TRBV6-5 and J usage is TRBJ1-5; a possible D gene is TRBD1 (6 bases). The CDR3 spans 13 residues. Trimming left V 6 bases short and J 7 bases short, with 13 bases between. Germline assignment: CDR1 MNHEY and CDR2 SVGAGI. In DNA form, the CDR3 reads TGTGCCAGCAGGGCAGGGGCACACCAGCCCCAGCATTTT. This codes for CASRAGAHQPQHF.

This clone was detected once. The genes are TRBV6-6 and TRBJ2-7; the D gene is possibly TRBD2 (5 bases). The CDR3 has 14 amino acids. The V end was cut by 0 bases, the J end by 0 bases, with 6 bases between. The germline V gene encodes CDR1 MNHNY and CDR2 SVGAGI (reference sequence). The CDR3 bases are TGTGCCAGCAGTTACTCTCGGGGCTCCTACGAGCAGTACGTC. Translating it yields CASSYSRGSYEQYV.

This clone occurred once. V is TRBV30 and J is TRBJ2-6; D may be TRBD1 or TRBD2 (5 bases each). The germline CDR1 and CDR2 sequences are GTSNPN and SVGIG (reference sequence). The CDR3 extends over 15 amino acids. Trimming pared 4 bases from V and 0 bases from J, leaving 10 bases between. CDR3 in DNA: TGTGCCTGGACCGGGACCGTCTCTGGGGCCAACGTCCTGACTTTC. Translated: CAWTGTVSGANVLTF. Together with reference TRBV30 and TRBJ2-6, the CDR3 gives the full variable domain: SQTIHQWPATLVQPVGSPLSLECTVEGTSNPNLYWYRQAAGRGLQLLFYSVGIGQISSEVPQNLSASRPQDRQFILSSKKLLLSDSGFYLCAWTGTVSGANVLTFGAGSRLTVL.